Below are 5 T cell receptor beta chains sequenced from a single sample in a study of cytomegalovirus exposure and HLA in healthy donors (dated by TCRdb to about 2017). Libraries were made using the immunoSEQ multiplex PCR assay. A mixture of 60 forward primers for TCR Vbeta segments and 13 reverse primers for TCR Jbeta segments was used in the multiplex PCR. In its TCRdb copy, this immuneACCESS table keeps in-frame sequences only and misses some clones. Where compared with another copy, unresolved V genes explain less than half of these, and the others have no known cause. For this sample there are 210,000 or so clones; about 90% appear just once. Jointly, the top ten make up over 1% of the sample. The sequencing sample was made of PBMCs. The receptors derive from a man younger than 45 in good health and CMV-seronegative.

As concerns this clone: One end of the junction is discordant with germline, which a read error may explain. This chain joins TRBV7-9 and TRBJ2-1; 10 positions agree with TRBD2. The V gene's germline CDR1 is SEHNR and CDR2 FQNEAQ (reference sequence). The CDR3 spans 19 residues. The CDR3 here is CASSPGFGDSGRPYHEQFF. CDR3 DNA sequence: TGTGCCAGCAGCCCTGGCTTTGGGGATAGCGGGAGGCCCTACCATGAGCAGTTCTTC.

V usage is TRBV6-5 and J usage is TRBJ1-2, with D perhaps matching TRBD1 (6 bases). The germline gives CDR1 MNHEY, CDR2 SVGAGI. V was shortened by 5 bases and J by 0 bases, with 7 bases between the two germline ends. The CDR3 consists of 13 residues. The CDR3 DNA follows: TGTGCCAGCAGTCGGGACACTAACTATGGCTACACCTTC. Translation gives CASSRDTNYGYTF.

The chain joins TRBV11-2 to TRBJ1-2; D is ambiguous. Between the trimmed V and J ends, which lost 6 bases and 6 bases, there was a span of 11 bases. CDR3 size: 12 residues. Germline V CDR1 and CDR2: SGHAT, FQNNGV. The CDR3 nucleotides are TGTGCCAGCAGACCCTGGGGAGATGGCTACACCTTC. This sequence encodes CASRPWGDGYTF.

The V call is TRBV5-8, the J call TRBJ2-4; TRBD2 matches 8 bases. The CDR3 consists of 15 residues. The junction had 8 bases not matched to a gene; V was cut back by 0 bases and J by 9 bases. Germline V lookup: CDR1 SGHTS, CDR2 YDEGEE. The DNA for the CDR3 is TGTGCCAGCAGCTTGGCCTGGAGCGGGAGTGGCATTCAGTACTTC. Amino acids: CASSLAWSGSGIQYF.

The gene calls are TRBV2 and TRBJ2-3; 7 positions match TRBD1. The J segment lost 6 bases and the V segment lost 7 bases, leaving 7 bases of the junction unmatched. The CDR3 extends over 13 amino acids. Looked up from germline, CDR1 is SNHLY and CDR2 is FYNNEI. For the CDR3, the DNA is TGTGCCAGCAACAACAGGGGTGGGGATACGCAGTATTTT. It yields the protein CASNNRGGDTQYF.